This T cell receptor (beta chain) appears in the sequencing data of a study of blood T cells in healthy people across ages. The study, taken as a whole, reports: Age showed a roughly linear inverse relationship with TCR beta diversity per million T cells.

Germline V gene lookup returns CDR1 SGHRS and CDR2 YFSETQ. The CDR3 consists of 14 residues. With 0 bases removed from V and 1 base from J, the gap between germline ends came to 7 bases. Alongside a J-beta primer mix, a sample-barcoded 5' primer served in a second PCR lasting about 7 to 11 cycles. TCRdb recomputed calls from the 5' RACE reads with MiXCR, one row per CDR3 protein. The sample has 1,500,000 or so distinct CDR3 sequences; 59% are singletons. A note on this clonotype: Antigen unknown.

This clonotype originated in a man younger than 35 in good health. Sequenced input: blood. The rearrangement uses TRBV5-1 and TRBJ2-5; D unresolved. CDR3: CASSLGNTQETQYF. The CDR3, as DNA: TGCGCCAGCAGCTTGGGCAATACCCAAGAGACCCAGTACTTC.